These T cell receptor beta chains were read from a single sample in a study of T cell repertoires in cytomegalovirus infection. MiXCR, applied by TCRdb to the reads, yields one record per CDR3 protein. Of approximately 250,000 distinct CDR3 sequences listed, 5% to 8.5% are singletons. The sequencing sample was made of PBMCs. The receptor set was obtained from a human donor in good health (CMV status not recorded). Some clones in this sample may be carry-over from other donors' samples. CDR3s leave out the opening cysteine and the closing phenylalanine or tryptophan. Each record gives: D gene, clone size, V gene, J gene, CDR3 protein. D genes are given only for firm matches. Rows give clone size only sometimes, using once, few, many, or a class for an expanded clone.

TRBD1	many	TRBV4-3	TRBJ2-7	ASSQGAGTGVYEQY
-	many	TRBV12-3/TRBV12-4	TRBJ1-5	ASSWAGKRPQH
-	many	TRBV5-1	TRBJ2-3	ASSRDRDTQY
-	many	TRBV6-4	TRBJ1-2	ASSDGPGSYGYT
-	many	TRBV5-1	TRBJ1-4	ASRGGVDEKLF
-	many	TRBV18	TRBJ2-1	ASSVRESSYNEQF
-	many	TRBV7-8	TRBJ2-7	ASSLVAPMSISYEQY
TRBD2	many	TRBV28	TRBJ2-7	ASSLIGAGESVSYEQY
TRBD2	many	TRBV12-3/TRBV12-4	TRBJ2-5	ASSSGTSGGPKETQY
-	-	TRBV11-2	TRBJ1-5	ASSWGTGQPQH
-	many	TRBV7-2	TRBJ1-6	ASSPKRAQNNSPLH
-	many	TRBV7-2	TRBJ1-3	ASSLGGTSGNTIY
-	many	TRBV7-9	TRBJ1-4	ASSLKNHPSEEKLF
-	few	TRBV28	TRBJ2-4	ASSSLTPDYLAKNIQY
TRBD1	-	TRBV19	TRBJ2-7	ASRSTGHEQY
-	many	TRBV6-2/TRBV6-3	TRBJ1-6	ASSTEGLRRPLH
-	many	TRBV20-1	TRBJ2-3	SARAGGRTDTQY